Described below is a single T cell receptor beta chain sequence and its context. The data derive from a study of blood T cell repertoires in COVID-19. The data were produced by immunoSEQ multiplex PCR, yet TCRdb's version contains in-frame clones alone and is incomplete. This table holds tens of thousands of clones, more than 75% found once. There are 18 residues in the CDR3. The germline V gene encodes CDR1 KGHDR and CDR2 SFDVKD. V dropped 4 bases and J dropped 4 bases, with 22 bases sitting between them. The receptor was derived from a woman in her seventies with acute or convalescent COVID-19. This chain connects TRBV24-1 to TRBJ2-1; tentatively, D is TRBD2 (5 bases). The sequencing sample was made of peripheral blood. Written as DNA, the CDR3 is TGTGCCACCAGTGAGTCCGTGAGGGCGCCGTCAACTTACAATGAGCAGTTCTTC. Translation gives CATSESVRAPSTYNEQFF.